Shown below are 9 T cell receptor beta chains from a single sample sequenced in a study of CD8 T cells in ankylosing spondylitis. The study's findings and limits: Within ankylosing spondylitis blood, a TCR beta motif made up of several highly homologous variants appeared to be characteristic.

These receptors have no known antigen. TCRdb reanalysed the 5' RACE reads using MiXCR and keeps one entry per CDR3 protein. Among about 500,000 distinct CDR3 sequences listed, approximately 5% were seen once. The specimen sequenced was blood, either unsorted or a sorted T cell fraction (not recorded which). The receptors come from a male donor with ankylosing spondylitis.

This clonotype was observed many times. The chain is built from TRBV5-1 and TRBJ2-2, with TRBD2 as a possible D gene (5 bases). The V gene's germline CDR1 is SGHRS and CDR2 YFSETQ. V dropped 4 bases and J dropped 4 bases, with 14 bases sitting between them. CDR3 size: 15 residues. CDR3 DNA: TGCGCCAGCAGCGGCCTTTCCGGGATCACCGGGGAGCTGTTTTTT. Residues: CASSGLSGITGELFF.

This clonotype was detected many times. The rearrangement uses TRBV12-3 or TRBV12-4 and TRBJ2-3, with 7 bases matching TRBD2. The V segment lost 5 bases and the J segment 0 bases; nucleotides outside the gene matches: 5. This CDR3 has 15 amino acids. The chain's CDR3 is CASSPGRTSTDTQYF. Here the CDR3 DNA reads TGTGCCAGCAGTCCCGGGAGGACCAGCACAGATACGCAGTATTTT.

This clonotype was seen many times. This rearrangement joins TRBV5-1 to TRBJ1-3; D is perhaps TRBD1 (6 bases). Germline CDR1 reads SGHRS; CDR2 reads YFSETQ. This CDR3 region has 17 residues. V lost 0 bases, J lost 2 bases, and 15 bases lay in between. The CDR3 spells CASSLGATGSPGNTIYF. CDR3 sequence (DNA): TGCGCCAGCAGCTTGGGGGCGACAGGATCCCCTGGAAACACCATATATTTT. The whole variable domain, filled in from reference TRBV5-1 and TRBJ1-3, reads KAGVTQTPRYLIKTRGQQVTLSCSPISGHRSVSWYQQTPGQGLQFLFEYFSETQRNKGNFPGRFSGRQFSNSRSEMNVSTLELGDSALYLCASSLGATGSPGNTIYFGEGSWLTVV.

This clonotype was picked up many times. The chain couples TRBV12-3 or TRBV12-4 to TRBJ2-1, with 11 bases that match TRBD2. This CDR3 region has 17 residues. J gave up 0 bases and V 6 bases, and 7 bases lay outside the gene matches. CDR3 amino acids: CASSPGSGRASYNEQFF. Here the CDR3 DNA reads TGTGCCAGCAGCCCCGGTAGCGGGAGGGCCTCCTACAATGAGCAGTTCTTC.

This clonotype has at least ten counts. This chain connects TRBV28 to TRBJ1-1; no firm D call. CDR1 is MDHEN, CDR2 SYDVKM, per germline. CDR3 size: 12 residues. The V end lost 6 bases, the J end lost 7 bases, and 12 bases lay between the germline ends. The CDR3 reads CASSPGAIEAFF. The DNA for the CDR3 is TGTGCCAGCAGCCCTGGCGCAATTGAAGCTTTCTTT.

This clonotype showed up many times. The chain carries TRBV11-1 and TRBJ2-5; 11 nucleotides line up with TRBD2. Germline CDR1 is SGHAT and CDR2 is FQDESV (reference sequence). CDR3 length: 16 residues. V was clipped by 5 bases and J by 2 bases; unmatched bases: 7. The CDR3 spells CASSPRLAGSQETQYF. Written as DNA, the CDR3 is TGTGCCAGCAGCCCCCGACTAGCGGGGTCGCAAGAGACCCAGTACTTC.

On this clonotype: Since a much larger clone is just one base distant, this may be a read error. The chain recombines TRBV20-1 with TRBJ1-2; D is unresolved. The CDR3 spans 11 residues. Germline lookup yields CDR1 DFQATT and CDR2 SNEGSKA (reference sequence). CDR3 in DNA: TGCTGTGTCCCGTCCGAATATGGCTACACCTTC. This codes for CCVPSEYGYTF.

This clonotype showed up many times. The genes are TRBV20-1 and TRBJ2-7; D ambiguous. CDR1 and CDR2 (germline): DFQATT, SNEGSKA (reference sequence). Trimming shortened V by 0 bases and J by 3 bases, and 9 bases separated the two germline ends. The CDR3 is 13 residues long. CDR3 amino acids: CSARDPPYYEQYF. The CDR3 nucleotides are TGCAGTGCTAGAGATCCGCCCTACTACGAGCAGTACTTC.

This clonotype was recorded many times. The CDR3 nucleotides are TGTGCCAGCAGCTCGACTAGCTGGGAGACCCAGTACTTC. It codes for CASSSTSWETQYF. The V gene is TRBV7-8, the J gene TRBJ2-5; 7 bases line up with TRBD2. The germline V gene has CDR1 SGHVS and CDR2 FQNEAQ. V lost 4 bases and J lost 5; bases outside the gene matches: 4. The CDR3 totals 13 residues.